The T cell receptor (beta chain) under discussion was sequenced for a study of CD8+ T cells in alopecia areata. The CDR3 runs to 14 residues. V shed 1 base and J 8 bases; nucleotides not matched to a gene: 0. Germline V lookup: CDR1 SEHNR, CDR2 FQNEAQ (reference sequence). This clone was detected a few times. Extracted RNA was reverse transcribed into cDNA, the sequencing template. TCRdb's copy holds only in-frame clones and misses some; the assay was immunoSEQ multiplex PCR. The sample consists of approximately 57,000 clones, around 96% of them appearing once. V gene TRBV7-9 combines with J gene TRBJ1-6; 9 nucleotides agree with TRBD1. The receptor was derived from a human donor with alopecia areata. The sequencing used CD8+ T cells sorted from blood, collected at week 0. The CDR3 DNA follows: TGTGCCAGCAGCTTAGGACAGGGGGATTCACCCCTCCACTTT. Protein product: CASSLGQGDSPLHF.